This T cell receptor (beta chain) derives from a study of blood T cell repertoires in COVID-19 (dated by TCRdb to 2020 to 2021). At the level of the whole study: Samples from collaborators originated in the United States, Italy and Spain and spanned both the acute and convalescent phases of COVID-19. The prospective study material was composed of cDNA or gDNA derived from T cells, B-cell-depleted T cells, or PBMCs. Subjects who had been exposed to COVID-19, were actively infected with it, or had recovered from it provided the deeply sampled blood TCRbeta repertoires that made up the dataset. A freely available public database, intended as a resource for researchers studying the immune response to SARS-CoV-2, is where the repertoires were released. Samples came from the ongoing ImmuneRACE study (first 160 participants) plus 1,254 subjects from 6 global collaborators. Nearly every sample came with metadata listing a de-identified subject ID, COVID-19 status, age in years and sex. Where available, HLA class I and class II types were obtained from metadata supplied by the sample provider rather than from assay-based typing.

Comment on this clone: The antigen it binds to is not known. No much larger clonotype is one base removed from it; base qualities were not supplied.

Whole blood was collected in K2EDTA tubes by collaborating institutions according to the institutions' own protocols. Collaborator samples were shipped for TCRbeta analysis as frozen whole blood, isolated PBMCs, or DNA extracted from either sample type. What the study reported, not specific to this receptor: How much clinical and demographic metadata was included differed by source and by participant, and the metadata was provided uncurated.

Spanning cysteine to phenylalanine, the CDR3 consists of 13 amino acids. The only DNA kept is the CDR3, 39 bases in frame from the first base. From the germline V gene, CDR1 is SNHLY and CDR2 is FYNNEI. V is pared back by 7 bases and J by 7 bases, with 16 bases lying between the germline termini. TCRbeta CDR3 regions were amplified from genomic DNA by means of the immunoSEQ Assay, a bias-controlled multiplex PCR. As for how the authors treated the data: Within the assay, amplification of reference gene primers was used to estimate how many nucleated cells each sample contained. To quantify the absolute abundance of each unique TCRbeta CDR3 rearrangement, sequence reads were collapsed and filtered. For each sample, productive Simpson clonality was calculated by taking the square root of Simpson's diversity index across productive rearrangements. TCRdb retrieved this table from immuneACCESS and kept in-frame rearrangements only. Not all clones are present; in checked studies, unresolved V genes account for under half, and no reason is known for the remainder. The V and J calls and clone size are taken from that table; D and trimming were inferred from the DNA. For this sample there are more than 95,000 clones; roughly 80% appear just once. Around a quarter of the sample lies in the top ten.

The sequence links TRBV2 to TRBJ1-1; the best D guess is TRBD1, with 6 bases matching. This sequence was found in a human donor in a cohort sampled during active COVID-19. The sequenced material came from peripheral blood. DNA sequence: TGTGCCAGCACGCGGGGGGGACAACTTGAAGCTTTCTTT. Its protein product is CASTRGGQLEAFF. With the rest looked up from the reference TRBV2 and TRBJ1-1 genes rather than sequenced, the full variable domain is EPEVTQTPSHQVTQMGQEVILRCVPISNHLYFYWYRQILGQKVEFLVSFYNNEISEKSEIFDDQFSVERPDGSNFTLKIRSTKLEDSAMYFCASTRGGQLEAFFGQGTRLTVV.